The rows below give T cell receptor beta chains drawn from one sample of a study of beta chain features in type 1 diabetes. Sequenced by immunoSEQ multiplex PCR; TCRdb stores in-frame clones only, minus some. This table holds hundreds of thousands of clones, approximately 15% found once. Specimen: naive CD4+ T cells from blood. All receptors derive from a man aged 18 to 29 with type 1 diabetes. Both conserved end residues are part of each CDR3. Each record gives: clone size, D gene, V gene, J gene, CDR3 protein, CDR3 DNA. A D gene is named only where the DNA matches it firmly. Some rows mark clone size as missing; the rest say once, few, many or name a class of expanded clone.

size: NA
D: NA
V: TRBV7-2
J: TRBJ2-7
CDR3: CASSLSRMAYEQYF
DNA: TGTGCCAGCAGCTTATCGCGGATGGCCTACGAGCAGTACTTC

size: NA
D: NA
V: TRBV6-6
J: TRBJ1-5
CDR3: CASSQRGGDQPQHF
DNA: TGTGCCAGCAGTCAGCGGGGGGGTGATCAGCCCCAGCATTTT

size: few
D: NA
V: TRBV18
J: TRBJ2-5
CDR3: CASSPPAHETQYF
DNA: TGTGCCAGCTCACCACCGGCTCATGAGACCCAGTACTTC

size: NA
D: NA
V: TRBV30
J: TRBJ1-1
CDR3: CAWIRGGGTEAFF
DNA: TGTGCCTGGATTCGCGGAGGAGGGACTGAAGCTTTCTTT

size: few
D: TRBD2
V: TRBV2
J: TRBJ2-7
CDR3: CASRSSGAYEQYF
DNA: TGTGCCAGCAGGTCTAGCGGGGCCTACGAGCAGTACTTC

size: NA
D: NA
V: TRBV4-2
J: TRBJ2-3
CDR3: CASSQDAASARTDTQYF
DNA: TGTGCCAGCAGCCAAGATGCGGCTAGCGCACGCACAGATACGCAGTATTTT

size: NA
D: NA
V: TRBV2
J: TRBJ2-1
CDR3: CASKLGTYNEQFF
DNA: TGTGCCAGCAAATTAGGGACTTACAATGAGCAGTTCTTC

size: NA
D: TRBD1
V: TRBV5-1
J: TRBJ1-1
CDR3: CASSLAWDRSKSAFF
DNA: TGCGCCAGCAGCTTGGCGTGGGACAGGAGTAAGTCGGCTTTCTTT

size: NA
D: TRBD2
V: TRBV9
J: TRBJ2-7
CDR3: CASSVSGGNYEQYF
DNA: TGTGCCAGCAGCGTTAGCGGGGGGAACTACGAGCAGTACTTC

size: NA
D: NA
V: TRBV18
J: TRBJ2-3
CDR3: CASSPVYPTDTQYF
DNA: TGTGCCAGCTCACCAGTATATCCCACAGATACGCAGTATTTT

size: NA
D: NA
V: TRBV28
J: TRBJ1-4
CDR3: CASSPRGSGNEKLFF
DNA: TGTGCCAGCAGTCCCCGTGGGAGTGGGAATGAAAAACTGTTTTTT

size: NA
D: NA
V: TRBV28
J: TRBJ1-1
CDR3: CASLTAANTEAFF
DNA: TGTGCCAGCCTCACGGCGGCGAACACTGAAGCTTTCTTT

size: NA
D: TRBD2
V: TRBV30
J: TRBJ2-1
CDR3: CAWSAIMSGAPSTNEQFF
DNA: TGTGCCTGGAGCGCGATAATGAGCGGGGCCCCTTCTACAAATGAGCAGTTCTTC

size: few
D: NA
V: TRBV7-9
J: TRBJ2-3
CDR3: CASSSSTDTQYF
DNA: TGTGCCAGCAGCTCAAGCACAGATACGCAGTATTTT

size: NA
D: TRBD2
V: TRBV18
J: TRBJ2-7
CDR3: CASSPPSGSSYEQYF
DNA: TGTGCCAGCTCACCTCCTAGCGGGAGCTCCTACGAGCAGTACTTC

size: NA
D: TRBD1
V: TRBV28
J: TRBJ1-5
CDR3: CASSRGQGANQPQHF
DNA: TGTGCCAGCAGTCGCGGGCAGGGGGCGAATCAGCCCCAGCATTTT

size: few
D: TRBD1
V: TRBV29-1
J: TRBJ1-1
CDR3: CSVGYRGSASTEAFF
DNA: TGCAGCGTTGGGTACAGGGGGAGTGCGAGCACTGAAGCTTTCTTT

size: once
D: NA
V: TRBV6-5
J: TRBJ1-4
CDR3: CASSYRRGGDEKLFF
DNA: TGTGCCAGCAGTTACCGAAGAGGCGGGGATGAAAAACTGTTTTTT

size: NA
D: TRBD1
V: TRBV29-1
J: TRBJ2-3
CDR3: CSVDRRADTDTQYF
DNA: TGCAGCGTGGACAGGCGGGCAGACACAGATACGCAGTATTTT

size: NA
D: TRBD1
V: TRBV5-1
J: TRBJ2-3
CDR3: CASSLGQGVSDTQYF
DNA: TGCGCCAGCAGCTTGGGCCAGGGGGTTTCGGATACGCAGTATTTT

size: NA
D: TRBD1
V: TRBV18
J: TRBJ1-1
CDR3: CASSETGGPEAFF
DNA: TGTGCCAGCTCAGAAACAGGGGGCCCTGAAGCTTTCTTT

size: NA
D: NA
V: TRBV29-1
J: TRBJ1-1
CDR3: CSVEAEAEDTEAFF
DNA: TGCAGCGTTGAAGCCGAGGCGGAGGACACTGAAGCTTTCTTT

size: few
D: TRBD1
V: TRBV7-8
J: TRBJ1-5
CDR3: CASSLAATGTSNQPQHF
DNA: TGTGCCAGCAGCTTAGCTGCGACAGGGACTAGCAATCAGCCCCAGCATTTT

size: few
D: TRBD2
V: TRBV27
J: TRBJ2-1
CDR3: CASSFLAGGRYNEQFF
DNA: TGTGCCAGCAGTTTCCTAGCGGGGGGGCGATACAATGAGCAGTTCTTC

size: NA
D: TRBD2
V: TRBV7-9
J: TRBJ2-3
CDR3: CASSSGGSTDTQYF
DNA: TGTGCCAGCAGCTCGGGGGGGAGCACAGATACGCAGTATTTT

size: NA
D: NA
V: TRBV28
J: TRBJ1-4
CDR3: CASGWGEANEKLFF
DNA: TGTGCCAGCGGCTGGGGGGAAGCTAATGAAAAACTGTTTTTT

size: NA
D: TRBD2
V: TRBV7-2
J: TRBJ2-5
CDR3: CASSFSGGAGETQYF
DNA: TGTGCCAGCAGCTTTAGCGGGGGGGCCGGGGAGACCCAGTACTTC

size: few
D: NA
V: TRBV11-2
J: TRBJ1-1
CDR3: CASSLQGNTEAFF
DNA: TGTGCCAGCAGCTTACAGGGGAACACTGAAGCTTTCTTT

size: few
D: NA
V: TRBV7-9
J: TRBJ2-2
CDR3: CASSLLSRSPGTGELFF
DNA: TGTGCCAGCAGCTTACTTTCCCGGAGCCCCGGGACCGGGGAGCTGTTTTTT

size: few
D: TRBD2
V: TRBV28
J: TRBJ2-1
CDR3: CASSFSGKDYNEQFF
DNA: TGTGCCAGCAGTTTTAGCGGGAAAGACTACAATGAGCAGTTCTTC

size: few
D: NA
V: TRBV9
J: TRBJ2-1
CDR3: CASSIQTRPGYNEQFF
DNA: TGTGCCAGCAGCATACAGACCCGACCCGGCTACAATGAGCAGTTCTTC

size: NA
D: NA
V: TRBV29-1
J: TRBJ2-7
CDR3: CSARAETYEQYF
DNA: TGCAGCGCCCGAGCCGAGACCTACGAGCAGTACTTC

size: few
D: TRBD2
V: TRBV28
J: TRBJ2-7
CDR3: CASRSGTSVPYEQYF
DNA: TGTGCCAGCAGATCTGGGACTAGCGTTCCCTACGAGCAGTACTTC

size: NA
D: TRBD1
V: TRBV11-2
J: TRBJ1-2
CDR3: CASSSSSTGYYGYTF
DNA: TGTGCCAGCAGCTCAAGCTCGACAGGGTACTATGGCTACACCTTC

size: NA
D: TRBD1
V: TRBV30
J: TRBJ2-7
CDR3: CAWRHPGTVTYEQYF
DNA: TGTGCCTGGAGACACCCCGGGACAGTAACCTACGAGCAGTACTTC

size: few
D: NA
V: TRBV2
J: TRBJ2-5
CDR3: CASSAEGARGTQYF
DNA: TGTGCCAGCAGTGCGGAGGGAGCGAGGGGGACCCAGTACTTC

size: few
D: TRBD1
V: TRBV5-1
J: TRBJ2-6
CDR3: CASSKRRTGGASGANVLTF
DNA: TGCGCCAGCAGTAAGAGACGGACAGGGGGCGCCTCTGGGGCCAACGTCCTGACTTTC

size: few
D: TRBD1
V: TRBV28
J: TRBJ2-7
CDR3: CASSTPGQGLYEQYF
DNA: TGTGCCAGCTCCACCCCGGGACAGGGGCTCTACGAGCAGTACTTC

size: NA
D: NA
V: TRBV30
J: TRBJ2-7
CDR3: CAWRQDREQYF
DNA: TGTGCCTGGAGACAGGACCGCGAGCAGTACTTC

size: few
D: TRBD1
V: TRBV6-5
J: TRBJ2-1
CDR3: CASSYRDRYNEQFF
DNA: TGTGCCAGCAGTTACCGGGACAGATACAATGAGCAGTTCTTC

size: few
D: TRBD1
V: TRBV10-3
J: TRBJ2-7
CDR3: CATRDRVEQYF
DNA: TGTGCCACCCGGGACAGGGTCGAGCAGTACTTC

size: NA
D: NA
V: TRBV30
J: TRBJ1-2
CDR3: CAWGVGANYGYTF
DNA: TGTGCCTGGGGAGTGGGAGCTAACTATGGCTACACCTTC

size: NA
D: TRBD1
V: TRBV18
J: TRBJ2-5
CDR3: CASSPRTGGFLQETQYF
DNA: TGTGCCAGCTCACCCCGGACAGGGGGATTCCTTCAAGAGACCCAGTACTTC

size: few
D: TRBD1
V: TRBV2
J: TRBJ2-1
CDR3: CASSGPGQIYNEQFF
DNA: TGTGCCAGCAGCGGACCGGGACAGATCTACAATGAGCAGTTCTTC

size: few
D: NA
V: TRBV21-1
J: TRBJ1-3
CDR3: CASSKVIISGRMMNTIYF
DNA: TGTGCCAGCAGCAAAGTAATTATCTCGGGGAGGATGATGAACACCATATATTTT

size: NA
D: TRBD2
V: TRBV2
J: TRBJ2-7
CDR3: CAMGTGGDEQYF
DNA: TGTGCCATGGGGACGGGGGGAGACGAGCAGTACTTC

size: NA
D: TRBD1
V: TRBV10-3
J: TRBJ2-1
CDR3: CAISSQGASYNEQFF
DNA: TGTGCCATCAGCTCTCAGGGGGCTTCGTACAATGAGCAGTTCTTC

size: NA
D: NA
V: TRBV7-9
J: TRBJ2-5
CDR3: CASTPGTQYF
DNA: TGTGCCAGCACCCCAGGTACCCAGTACTTC